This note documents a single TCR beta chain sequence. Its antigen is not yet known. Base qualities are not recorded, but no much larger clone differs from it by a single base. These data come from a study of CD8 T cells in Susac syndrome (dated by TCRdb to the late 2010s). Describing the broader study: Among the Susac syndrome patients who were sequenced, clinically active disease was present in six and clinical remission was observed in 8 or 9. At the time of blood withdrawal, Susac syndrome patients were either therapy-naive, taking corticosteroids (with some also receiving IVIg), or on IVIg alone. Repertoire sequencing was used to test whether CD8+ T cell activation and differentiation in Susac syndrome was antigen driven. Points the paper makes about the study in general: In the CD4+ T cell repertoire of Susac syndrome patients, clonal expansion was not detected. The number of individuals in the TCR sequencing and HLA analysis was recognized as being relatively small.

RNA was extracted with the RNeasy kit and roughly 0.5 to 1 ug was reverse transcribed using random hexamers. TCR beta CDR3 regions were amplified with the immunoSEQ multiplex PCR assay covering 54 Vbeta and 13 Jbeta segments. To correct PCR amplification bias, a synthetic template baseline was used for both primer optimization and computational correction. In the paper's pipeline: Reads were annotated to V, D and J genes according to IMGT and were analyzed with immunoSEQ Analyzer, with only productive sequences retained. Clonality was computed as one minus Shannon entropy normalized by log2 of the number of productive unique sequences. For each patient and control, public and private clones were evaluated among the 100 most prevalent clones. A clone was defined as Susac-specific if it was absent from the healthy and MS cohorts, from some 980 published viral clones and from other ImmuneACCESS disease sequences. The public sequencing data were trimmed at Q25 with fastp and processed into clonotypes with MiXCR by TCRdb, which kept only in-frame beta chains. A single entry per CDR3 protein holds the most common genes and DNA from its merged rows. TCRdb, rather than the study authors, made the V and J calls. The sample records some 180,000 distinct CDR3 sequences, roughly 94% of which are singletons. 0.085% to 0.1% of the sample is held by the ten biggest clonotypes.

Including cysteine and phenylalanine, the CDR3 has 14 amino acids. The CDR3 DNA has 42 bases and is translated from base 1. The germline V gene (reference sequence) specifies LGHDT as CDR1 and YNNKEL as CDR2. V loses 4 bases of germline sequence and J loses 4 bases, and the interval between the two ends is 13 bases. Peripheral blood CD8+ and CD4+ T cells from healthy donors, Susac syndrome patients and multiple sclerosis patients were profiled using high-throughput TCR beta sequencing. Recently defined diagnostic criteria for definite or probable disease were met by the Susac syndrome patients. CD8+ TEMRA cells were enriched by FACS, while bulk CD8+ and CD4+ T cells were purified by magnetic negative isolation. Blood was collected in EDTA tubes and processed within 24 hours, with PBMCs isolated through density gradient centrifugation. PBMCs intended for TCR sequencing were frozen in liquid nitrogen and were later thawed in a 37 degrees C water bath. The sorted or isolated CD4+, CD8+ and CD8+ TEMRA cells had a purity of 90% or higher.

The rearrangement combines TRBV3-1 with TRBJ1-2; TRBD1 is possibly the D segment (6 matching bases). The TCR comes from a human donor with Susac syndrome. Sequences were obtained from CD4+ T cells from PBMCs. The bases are TGTGCCAGCAGCCTCTGGACAGACCTCTATGGCTACACCTTC. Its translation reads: CASSLWTDLYGYTF.